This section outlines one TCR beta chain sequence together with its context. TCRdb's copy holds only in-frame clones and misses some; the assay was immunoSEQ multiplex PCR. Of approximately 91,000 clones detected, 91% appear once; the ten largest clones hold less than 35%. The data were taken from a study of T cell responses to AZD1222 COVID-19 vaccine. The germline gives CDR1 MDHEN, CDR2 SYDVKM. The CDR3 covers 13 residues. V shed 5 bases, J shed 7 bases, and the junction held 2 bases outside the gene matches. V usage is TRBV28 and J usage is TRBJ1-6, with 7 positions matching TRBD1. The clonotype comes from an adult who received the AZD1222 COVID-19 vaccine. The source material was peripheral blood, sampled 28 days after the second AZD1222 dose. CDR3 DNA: TGTGCCAGCAGTCCGGGACAGAATTCACCCCTCCACTTT. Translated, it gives CASSPGQNSPLHF.